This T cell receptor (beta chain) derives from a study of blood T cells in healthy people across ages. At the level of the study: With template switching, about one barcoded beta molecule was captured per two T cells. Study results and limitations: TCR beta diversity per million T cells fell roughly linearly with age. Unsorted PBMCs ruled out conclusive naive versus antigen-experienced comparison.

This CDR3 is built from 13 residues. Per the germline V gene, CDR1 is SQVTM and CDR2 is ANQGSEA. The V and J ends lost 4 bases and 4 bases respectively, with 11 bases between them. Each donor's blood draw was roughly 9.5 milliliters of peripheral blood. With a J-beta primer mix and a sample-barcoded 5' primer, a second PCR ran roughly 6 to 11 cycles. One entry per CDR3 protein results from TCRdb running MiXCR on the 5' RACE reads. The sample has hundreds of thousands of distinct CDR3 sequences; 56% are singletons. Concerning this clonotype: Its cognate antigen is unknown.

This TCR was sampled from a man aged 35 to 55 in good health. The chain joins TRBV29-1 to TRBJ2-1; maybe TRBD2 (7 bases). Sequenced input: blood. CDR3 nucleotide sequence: TGCAGCGTTGGCGGGGGCGTTTACAATGAGCAGTTCTTC. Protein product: CSVGGGVYNEQFF.